This T cell receptor (beta chain) comes out of a study of cytomegalovirus exposure and HLA in healthy donors. A multiplex PCR was run with 60 Vbeta primers and 13 Jbeta primers. Using immunoSEQ multiplex PCR, the repertoire was profiled, and TCRdb retains in-frame clones only, with some absent. The sample has approximately 79,000 clones, about four fifths seen once. The CDR3 totals 15 residues. In germline, CDR1 is MNHNS, CDR2 SASEGT. V shed 5 bases, J shed 0 bases, and the junction held 4 bases outside the gene matches. The V and J genes are TRBV6-1 and TRBJ2-1; 7 bases are a match to TRBD1. The sequenced sample was PBMCs. The sequence was collected from a man aged 35-49 years in good health and CMV-seronegative. This chain's CDR3 is CASSLTGSSYNEQFF. The DNA for the CDR3 is TGTGCCAGCAGTCTGACAGGGAGCTCCTACAATGAGCAGTTCTTC.